The 4 T cell receptor beta chains listed next were all sequenced from one sample in a study of T cell responses to AZD1222 COVID-19 vaccine. Method: immunoSEQ multiplex PCR; TCRdb's copy keeps in-frame clones and lacks some. The sample yields around 150,000 clones, 90% to 95% seen once. Specimen: peripheral blood, collected on day 0 of AZD1222 vaccination. These receptor sequences come from an adult in good health.

The V call is TRBV6-5, the J call TRBJ2-2, with a possible D match to TRBD2 (6 bases). The CDR3 consists of 15 residues. Germline CDR1 is MNHEY and CDR2 is SVGAGI. The ends were cut back, 8 bases at V and 3 bases at J, with 16 bases in the middle. The CDR3 nucleotides are TGTGCCAGCTCGTTACGCGGGGTTGACACCGGGGAGCTGTTTTTT. Protein product: CASSLRGVDTGELFF.

The chain joins TRBV27 to TRBJ2-2; unclear D gene. CDR3 length equals 13 residues. Per the germline V gene, CDR1 is MNHEY and CDR2 is SMNVEV (reference sequence). Between the trimmed V and J ends, which lost 6 bases and 5 bases, there was a span of 10 bases. The CDR3 protein is CASSLARTGELFF. CDR3 nucleotides: TGTGCCAGCAGCCTGGCGCGGACCGGGGAGCTGTTTTTT.

V and J are TRBV12-3 or TRBV12-4 and TRBJ2-1, with a tentative D call TRBD2 (6 bases). This CDR3 is built from 12 residues. The V end lost 1 base, the J end lost 10 bases, and 8 bases lay between the germline ends. CDR3 DNA sequence: TGTGCCAGCAGTTTAGAGGGACTGGAGCAGTTCTTC. Amino acids: CASSLEGLEQFF.

This clone has just one count. The rearrangement links TRBV16 to TRBJ1-5; unclear D gene. Germline-derived CDR1 and CDR2 are KGHSY and FQNENV. Trimming took off 0 bases at V and 1 base at J, with 4 bases between the two ends. The CDR3 is 14 amino acids. This CDR3 is CASSQSASNQPQHF. CDR3 nucleotide sequence: TGTGCCAGCAGCCAATCTGCAAGCAATCAGCCCCAGCATTTT.